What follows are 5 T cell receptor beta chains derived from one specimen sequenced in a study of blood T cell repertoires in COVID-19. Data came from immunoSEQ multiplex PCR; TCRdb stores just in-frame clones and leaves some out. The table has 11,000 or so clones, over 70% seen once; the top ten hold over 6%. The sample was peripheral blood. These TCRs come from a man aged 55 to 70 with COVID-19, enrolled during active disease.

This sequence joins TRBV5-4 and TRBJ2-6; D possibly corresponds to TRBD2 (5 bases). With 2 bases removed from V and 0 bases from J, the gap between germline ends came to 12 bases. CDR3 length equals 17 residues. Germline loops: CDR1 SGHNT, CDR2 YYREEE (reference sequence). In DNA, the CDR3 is TGTGCCAGCAGCTTCGGAGGTAGGAGCTCTGGGGCCAACGTCCTGACTTTC. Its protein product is CASSFGGRSSGANVLTF.

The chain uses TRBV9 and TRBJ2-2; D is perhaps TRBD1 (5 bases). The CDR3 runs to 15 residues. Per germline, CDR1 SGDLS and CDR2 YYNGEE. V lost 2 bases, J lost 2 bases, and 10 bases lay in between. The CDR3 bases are TGTGCCAGCAGCGTCTCAGGGTTTAACACCGGGGAGCTGTTTTTT. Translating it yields CASSVSGFNTGELFF.

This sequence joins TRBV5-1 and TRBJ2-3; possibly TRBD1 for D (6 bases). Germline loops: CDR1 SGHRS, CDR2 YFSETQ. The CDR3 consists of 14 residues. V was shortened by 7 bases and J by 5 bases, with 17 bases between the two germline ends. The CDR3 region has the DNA TGCGCCAGCGCTTGGCAGGGGAATGAAGATACGCAGTATTTT. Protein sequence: CASAWQGNEDTQYF. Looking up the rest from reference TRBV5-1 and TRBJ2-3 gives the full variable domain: KAGVTQTPRYLIKTRGQQVTLSCSPISGHRSVSWYQQTPGQGLQFLFEYFSETQRNKGNFPGRFSGRQFSNSRSEMNVSTLELGDSALYLCASAWQGNEDTQYFGPGTRLTVL.

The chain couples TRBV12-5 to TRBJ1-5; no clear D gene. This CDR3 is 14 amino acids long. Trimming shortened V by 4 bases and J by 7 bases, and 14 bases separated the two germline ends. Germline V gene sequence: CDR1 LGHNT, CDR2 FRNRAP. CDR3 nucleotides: TGTGCTAGTGGTTCGTCTCTATTCAACCAGCCCCAGCATTTT. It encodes CASGSSLFNQPQHF.

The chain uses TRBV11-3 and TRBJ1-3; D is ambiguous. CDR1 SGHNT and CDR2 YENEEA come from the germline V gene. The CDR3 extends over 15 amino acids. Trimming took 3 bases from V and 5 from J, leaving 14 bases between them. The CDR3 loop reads CASSLYGDFRNTIYF. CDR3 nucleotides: TGTGCCAGCAGCTTGTACGGGGATTTTAGAAACACCATATATTTT.